This passage covers 23 T cell receptor beta chains from one sample sequenced in a study of T cell responses to AZD1222 COVID-19 vaccine (dated by TCRdb to the early 2020s). The method was the immunoSEQ multiplex PCR assay. TCRdb's version of the immuneACCESS table is confined to in-frame rearrangements and falls short of the full clone set. An unresolved V gene accounts for under half of the shortfall where checked; the remainder is of unknown origin. The sample yields about 100,000 clones; roughly 90% were counted once. Together, the top ten hold about 1.8% of the sample. The time point label, read with the paper, signifies: baseline before first vaccination. The sample was peripheral blood, taken on day 0 of AZD1222 vaccination. These receptors originate from an adult in good health.

This chain links TRBV30 with TRBJ2-6; D possibly corresponds to TRBD2 (5 bases). There are 13 residues in the CDR3. V lost 8 bases and J lost 3, with 11 bases in between. Germline CDR1 reads GTSNPN; CDR2 reads SVGIG (reference sequence). This CDR3 is CARRRNGANVLTF. The CDR3 DNA sequence: TGTGCCCGACGGAGGAATGGGGCCAACGTCCTGACTTTC.

CDR3 nucleotides: TGCGCCAGCAGCCAAGAGGTGGGACAGAGTAACTATGGCTACACCTTC. Translating it yields CASSQEVGQSNYGYTF. This chain uses TRBV4-1 with TRBJ1-2; 7 nucleotides agree with TRBD1. With V trimmed by 0 bases and J by 1 base, 5 bases remained unmatched. Germline V gene sequence: CDR1 MGHRA, CDR2 YSYEKL. The CDR3 runs 16 residues.

V usage is TRBV7-2 and J usage is TRBJ1-1, with D hard to call. Germline V gene data show CDR1 as SGHTA and CDR2 as FQGNSA. Trimming removed 5 bases from V and 1 base from J, with 11 bases in between. This CDR3 is built from 14 residues. The CDR3 region has the DNA TGTGCCAGCAGCCTTGGGCACACGAACACTGAAGCTTTCTTT. The encoded protein is CASSLGHTNTEAFF.

This rearrangement joins TRBV29-1 to TRBJ2-7; 11 nucleotides agree with TRBD2. This CDR3 is built from 13 residues. Germline lookup yields CDR1 SQVTM and CDR2 ANQGSEA. Germline trimming cut 6 bases from V and 4 bases from J; bases unmatched to any gene: 5. CDR3: CSVILAGEYEQYF. The CDR3 DNA follows: TGCAGCGTAATACTAGCGGGAGAATACGAGCAGTACTTC.

The chain is built from TRBV4-2 and TRBJ1-1, with TRBD1 matching 9 bases. The CDR3 is made up of 20 amino acids. CDR1 LGHNA and CDR2 YNFKEQ come from the germline V gene. J gave up 5 bases and V 0 bases, and 19 bases lay outside the gene matches. CDR3 sequence (DNA): TGTGCCAGCAGCCAAGAACTGCGGGCTATACGAGGGACAGGGAGGACTGAAGCTTTCTTT. Translated: CASSQELRAIRGTGRTEAFF.

The rearrangement links TRBV28 to TRBJ2-4; 12 nucleotides align to TRBD2. Germline V gene lookup returns CDR1 MDHEN and CDR2 SYDVKM. This CDR3 is 16 amino acids long. V was pared by 5 bases and J by 3 bases, with 5 bases of the junction left unmatched. CDR3 amino acids: CASSPGLAGIKNIQYF. The CDR3 DNA reads TGTGCCAGCAGTCCCGGACTAGCGGGAATCAAAAACATTCAGTACTTC.

CDR3 region: CASSPPGGDNSPLHF. DNA of the CDR3: TGTGCCAGCTCACCACCGGGGGGAGATAATTCACCCCTCCACTTT. The rearrangement joins TRBV18 to TRBJ1-6; a possible D gene is TRBD1 (5 bases). CDR3 length equals 15 residues. V dropped 0 bases and J dropped 5 bases, with 8 bases sitting between them. CDR1 and CDR2 (germline): KGHSH, LQKENI.

This clone was observed once. This chain connects TRBV2 to TRBJ1-6, with D maybe TRBD1 (6 bases). The CDR3 runs to 15 residues. CDR1 is SNHLY and CDR2 is FYNNEI in the germline V gene. V lost 1 base to trimming and J lost 12 bases, with 16 bases between them. DNA of the CDR3: TGTGCCAGCAGTGAAGGGAAATGGGGGCGTATACCCCTCCACTTT. Its translation: CASSEGKWGRIPLHF.

V is TRBV19 and J is TRBJ1-5; no clear D gene. Germline assignment: CDR1 LNHDA and CDR2 SQIVND (reference sequence). The CDR3 totals 16 residues. Trimming shortened V by 1 base and J by 7 bases, and 17 bases separated the two germline ends. CDR3: CASSIGSRGSGQPQHF. The CDR3, as DNA: TGTGCCAGTAGTATAGGGAGCCGAGGATCCGGGCAGCCCCAGCATTTT.

This chain links TRBV28 with TRBJ1-6; TRBD1 agrees at 9 bases. Germline CDR1 and CDR2: MDHEN and SYDVKM. V was pared by 7 bases and J by 9 bases, with 10 bases of the junction left unmatched. The CDR3 contains 15 residues. The CDR3 nucleotides are TGTGCCAGCATGACCCCGGGACAGGGAATTTCACCCCTCCACTTT. Translation: CASMTPGQGISPLHF.

The genes are TRBV5-1 and TRBJ1-4; D may be TRBD1 (5 bases). From germline, CDR1 is SGHRS and CDR2 YFSETQ. V shed 1 base and J shed 8 bases, with 15 bases lying between them. There are 15 residues in the CDR3. The CDR3 region is CASSLWRGEEEKLFF. The CDR3 region has the DNA TGCGCCAGCAGCTTGTGGAGGGGAGAAGAGGAAAAACTGTTTTTT.

This rearrangement joins TRBV6-5 to TRBJ1-6, with no clear D. V lost 6 bases, J lost 0 bases, and 9 bases lay in between. The CDR3 is 15 amino acids. Germline CDR1 MNHEY, CDR2 SVGAGI. Here the CDR3 DNA reads TGTGCCAGCAGAAGGACGAGCTCCTATAATTCACCCCTCCACTTT. Translating it yields CASRRTSSYNSPLHF.

The chain links TRBV21-1 to TRBJ1-6. TRBV21-1 is a pseudogene segment. This CDR3 comprises 10 residues. The CDR3 loop reads CASSPWTAYF. In nucleotides, the CDR3 is TGTGCCAGCAGCCCCTGGACCGCTTACTTT.

J is TRBJ2-3 and V is TRBV2; TRBD2 matches 8 bases. The CDR3 spans 14 residues. CDR1 SNHLY and CDR2 FYNNEI come from the germline V gene. The J segment lost 4 bases and the V segment lost 7 bases, leaving 7 bases of the junction unmatched. CDR3 nucleotide sequence: TGTGCCAGCATTAAAGCGGGAGTGGCAGATACGCAGTATTTT. Its translation: CASIKAGVADTQYF.

The chain couples TRBV18 to TRBJ1-1, with TRBD1 as a possible D gene (5 bases). Germline V CDR1 and CDR2: KGHSH, LQKENI. The CDR3 runs to 13 residues. Trimming removed 2 bases at V and 3 bases at J, with 7 bases between. The CDR3 sequence: CASSPGRDTEAFF. CDR3 coding DNA: TGTGCCAGCTCACCAGGCAGGGACACTGAAGCTTTCTTT. The whole variable domain, filled in from reference TRBV18 and TRBJ1-1, reads NAGVMQNPRHLVRRRGQEARLRCSPMKGHSHVYWYRQLPEEGLKFMVYLQKENIIDESGMPKERFSAEFPKEGPSILRIQQVVRGDSAAYFCASSPGRDTEAFFGQGTRLTVV.

This clone was seen once. This chain connects TRBV11-3 to TRBJ2-7; D is unclear. Trimming shortened V by 4 bases and J by 5 bases, and 15 bases separated the two germline ends. Germline CDR1 is SGHNT and CDR2 is YENEEA. This CDR3 comprises 14 residues. As DNA, the CDR3 is TGTGCCAGCAGCTCCTTTTCCCAGCCCAACGAGCAGTACTTC. It specifies CASSSFSQPNEQYF.

The chain combines TRBV5-5 with TRBJ1-2, with TRBD1 identical over 9 bases. V was pared by 0 bases and J by 2 bases, with 2 bases of the junction left unmatched. Germline values: CDR1 SGHKS, CDR2 YYEKEE (reference sequence). This CDR3 contains 15 residues. CDR3 sequence: CASSLEGQGNYGYTF. CDR3 bases: TGTGCCAGCAGCTTGGAGGGACAGGGAAACTATGGCTACACCTTC.

This clone was recorded once. The V and J genes are TRBV7-2 and TRBJ1-4; D is ambiguous. Trimming pared 5 bases from V and 5 bases from J, leaving 15 bases between. The CDR3 is 15 residues long. The germline gives CDR1 SGHTA, CDR2 FQGNSA. The CDR3 reads CASSRYRALNEKLFF. In DNA form, the CDR3 reads TGTGCCAGCAGCAGATACCGGGCCCTCAATGAAAAACTGTTTTTT. Full variable domain (remainder filled in from reference TRBV7-2 and TRBJ1-4): GAGVSQSPSNKVTEKGKDVELRCDPISGHTALYWYRQSLGQGLEFLIYFQGNSAPDKSGLPSDRFSAERTGGSVSTLTIQRTQQEDSAVYLCASSRYRALNEKLFFGSGTQLSVL.

In nucleotides, the CDR3 is TGCACCAGCAGCCCCCCCGGGAGCAACGAGACCCAGTACTTC. Translation gives CTSSPPGSNETQYF. This rearrangement joins TRBV1 to TRBJ2-5; TRBD2 was called by the table and not checked on the DNA. TRBV1 is a recognized pseudogene. CDR3 size: 14 residues.

Notes on this clone: A read error may produce the germline difference seen at one junction end. Other DNA sequences in the same sample also yield this CDR3. In DNA form, the CDR3 reads TGCGCCAGTAGTATCTCAGGGGGCCCGAACACTGAAGCTTTCTTT. Translating it yields CASSISGGPNTEAFF. The chain couples TRBV19 to TRBJ1-1; 8 bases align to TRBD1. Germline assignment: CDR1 LNHDA and CDR2 SQIVND (reference sequence). The CDR3 has 15 amino acids.

The chain couples TRBV4-3 to TRBJ2-3, with 9 bases lining up with TRBD2. Germline loops: CDR1 LGHNA, CDR2 YSLEER. V was clipped by 0 bases and J by 3 bases; unmatched bases: 10. CDR3 length: 18 amino acids. The CDR3 DNA is TGCGCCAGCAGCCAAGATCGTCTGGTAGCGGGAGAGACAGATACGCAGTATTTT. It is translated as CASSQDRLVAGETDTQYF.

The chain has TRBV7-2 and TRBJ1-6; no reliable D call. The ends were cut back, 5 bases at V and 8 bases at J, with 10 bases in the middle. The CDR3 has 13 amino acids. The germline V gene encodes CDR1 SGHTA and CDR2 FQGNSA. The CDR3 sequence: CASSPGRDSPLHF. The CDR3 bases are TGTGCCAGCAGCCCAGGACGAGATTCACCCCTCCACTTT.

CDR3 protein: CATDLGLAGRFKQYF. The CDR3 coding sequence is TGTGCCACCGACCTTGGACTAGCGGGAAGGTTCAAGCAGTACTTC. The V call is TRBV7-8, the J call TRBJ2-7; 12 bases align to TRBD2. This CDR3 contains 15 residues. V dropped 10 bases and J dropped 8; count of bases not matched to a gene: 15. Germline V lookup: CDR1 SGHVS, CDR2 FQNEAQ. Full variable domain (remainder filled in from reference TRBV7-8 and TRBJ2-7): GAGVSQSPRYKVAKRGQDVALRCDPISGHVSLFWYQQALGQGPEFLTYFQNEAQLDKSGLPSDRFFAERPEGSVSTLKIQRTQQEDSAVYLCATDLGLAGRFKQYFGPGTRLTVT.